This passage covers 30 T cell receptor beta chains from one sample sequenced in a study of vaccination effects on CD4 cells after COVID-19. Assay used: immunoSEQ multiplex PCR; TCRdb lists only in-frame clones, some missing. The table lists 55,000 to 70,000 clones, 75% to 85% of them singletons. Their antigen targets remain unknown. Sequencing was preceded by expansion of antigen-specific CD4+ T cells with viral peptide pools in the ViraFEST assay. Following an approximately ten-day culture, CD4+ T cells were purified. The sample in question was CD4+ T cells from PBMCs cultured with HCoV-229E spike peptides, obtained before COVID-19 vaccination. These receptors were taken from a human donor who received a COVID-19 vaccine.

V gene TRBV10-1 combines with J gene TRBJ2-3, with a tentative D call TRBD1 (6 bases). From germline, CDR1 is WNHNN and CDR2 SYGVQD (reference sequence). Trimming shortened V by 3 bases and J by 0 bases, and 16 bases separated the two germline ends. The CDR3 sequence is 17 residues long. CDR3 DNA: TGCGCCAGCAGTGAAACGACCGGACAGCTTAGCACAGATACGCAGTATTTT. Amino acids: CASSETTGQLSTDTQYF.

V usage is TRBV2 and J usage is TRBJ2-3, with D perhaps matching TRBD1 or TRBD2 (6 bases each). The CDR3 totals 12 residues. The germline V gene has CDR1 SNHLY and CDR2 FYNNEI. Trimming removed 9 bases at V and 6 bases at J, with 13 bases between. The CDR3 loop reads CARQGGGDTQYF. The CDR3 region has the DNA TGTGCCAGACAGGGAGGAGGGGATACGCAGTATTTT.

This clone has only one observation. The chain joins TRBV11-2 to TRBJ2-5, with D maybe TRBD2 (5 bases). Germline assignment: CDR1 SGHAT and CDR2 FQNNGV. Trimming took off 5 bases at V and 1 base at J, with 14 bases between the two ends. The CDR3 is 15 residues long. The DNA of the CDR3 is TGTGCCAGCAGCCCTGGACGGGGAGTCCAAGAGACCCAGTACTTC. Protein sequence: CASSPGRGVQETQYF.

The chain has TRBV7-9 and TRBJ2-3, with D perhaps TRBD1 or TRBD2 (5 bases each). This CDR3 is 13 amino acids long. Trimming cost V 5 bases and J 8 bases, with 14 bases left between them. The germline V gene has CDR1 SEHNR and CDR2 FQNEAQ (reference sequence). Written as DNA, the CDR3 is TGTGCCAGCAGCACTAGGGGCTCTGCTACGCAGTATTTT. The encoded protein is CASSTRGSATQYF.

CDR3 sequence: CASSPDRGNEQFF. The CDR3 nucleotides read TGTGCCAGCAGCCCGGACAGGGGGAATGAGCAGTTCTTC. The chain employs TRBV7-7 and TRBJ2-1, with 10 nucleotides matching TRBD1. CDR1 and CDR2 (germline): SSHAT, FNYEAQ (reference sequence). This CDR3 contains 13 residues. V lost 5 bases, J lost 7 bases, and 2 bases stayed unmatched. Full variable domain (outside the CDR3, taken from reference TRBV7-7 and TRBJ2-1): GAGVSQSPRYKVTKRGQDVTLRCDPISSHATLYWYQQALGQGPEFLTYFNYEAQPDKSGLPSDRFSAERPEGSISTLTIQRTEQRDSAMYRCASSPDRGNEQFFGPGTRLTVL.

The chain is built from TRBV5-4 and TRBJ2-2, with TRBD1 as a possible D gene (5 bases). Germline V CDR1 and CDR2: SGHNT, YYREEE (reference sequence). Trimming pared 4 bases from V and 4 bases from J, leaving 8 bases between. The CDR3 contains 13 residues. CDR3 loop: CASSHDSTGELFF. In nucleotides, the CDR3 is TGTGCCAGCAGCCATGACAGCACCGGGGAGCTGTTTTTT.

This rearrangement joins TRBV10-2 to TRBJ1-1; no firm D call. Between the trimmed V and J ends, which lost 7 bases and 5 bases, there was a span of 14 bases. CDR1 and CDR2 from the germline V gene are WSHSY and SAAADI. The CDR3 extends over 13 amino acids. In nucleotides, the CDR3 is TGCGCCAGCACCCGCAACGGAGGGACTGAAGCTTTCTTT. It translates to CASTRNGGTEAFF.

V is TRBV30 and J is TRBJ2-6; TRBD2 agrees at 10 bases. Looked up from germline, CDR1 is GTSNPN and CDR2 is SVGIG (reference sequence). Trimming took 2 bases from V and 4 from J; bases not matched to a gene: 8. The CDR3 is made up of 17 amino acids. The CDR3 DNA reads TGTGCCTGGAGTAGGGAGCGGGGGGGCCGCGGGGCCAACGTCCTGACTTTC. Protein sequence: CAWSRERGGRGANVLTF.

The chain links TRBV14 to TRBJ1-6, with TRBD1 identical over 8 bases. V lost 4 bases to trimming and J lost 10 bases; unmatched junction nucleotides: 6. The CDR3 length is 14 residues. Per germline, CDR1 SGHDN and CDR2 FVKESK. Written as DNA, the CDR3 is TGTGCCAGCAGCCTCGGACAGGGAAACTCACCCCTCCACTTT. The encoded protein is CASSLGQGNSPLHF. The complete variable domain, with remaining parts taken from reference TRBV14 and TRBJ1-6, reads EAGVTQFPSHSVIEKGQTVTLRCDPISGHDNLYWYRRVMGKEIKFLLHFVKESKQDESGMPNNRFLAERTGGTYSTLKVQPAELEDSGVYFCASSLGQGNSPLHFGNGTRLTVT.

This clone occurred once. The gene calls are TRBV7-2 and TRBJ2-5, with D possibly matching TRBD1 (5 bases). V lost 3 bases to trimming and J lost 3 bases, with 8 bases between them. Looked up from germline, CDR1 is SGHTA and CDR2 is FQGNSA. This CDR3 has 13 amino acids. The CDR3 bases are TGTGCCAGCAGCTTGGGGCAGAAAGAGACCCAGTACTTC. Protein product: CASSLGQKETQYF.

V usage is TRBV5-1 and J usage is TRBJ2-3, with a tentative D call TRBD1 (6 bases). CDR1 and CDR2 (germline): SGHRS, YFSETQ. This CDR3 contains 15 residues. V lost 2 bases and J 0 bases, leaving 10 bases between the germline ends. CDR3 sequence reads: CASSFMTGSTDTQYF. In nucleotides, the CDR3 is TGCGCCAGCAGCTTTATGACAGGTAGCACAGATACGCAGTATTTT.

The CDR3 bases are TGCGCCAGCCTCGTAACGGGGGGATCAGATACGCAGTATTTT. Encoded protein: CASLVTGGSDTQYF. This chain uses TRBV5-1 with TRBJ2-3; 7 bases line up with TRBD2. With 7 bases clipped from V and 4 bases from J, the junction kept 9 bases outside the gene matches. CDR3 length: 14 residues. CDR1 and CDR2 (germline): SGHRS, YFSETQ.

The chain joins TRBV5-1 to TRBJ2-1; TRBD2 agrees at 8 bases. The CDR3 runs to 15 residues. The junction had 10 bases not matched to a gene; V was cut back by 6 bases and J by 5 bases. Looked up from germline, CDR1 is SGHRS and CDR2 is YFSETQ. The DNA for the CDR3 is TGCGCCAGCAAATTCGGGGGCGGGGGGAACAATGAGCAGTTCTTC. The encoded protein is CASKFGGGGNNEQFF.

CDR3: CASSRGLGAETQYF. The CDR3 bases are TGTGCCAGTAGCCGTGGACTAGGGGCGGAGACCCAGTACTTC. The rearrangement joins TRBV19 to TRBJ2-5, with TRBD2 matching over 7 bases. The CDR3 totals 14 residues. J lost 5 bases, V lost 6 bases, and 9 bases had no gene match. CDR1 is LNHDA, CDR2 SQIVND, per germline (reference sequence).

V gene TRBV6-5 combines with J gene TRBJ2-2; 7 bases are a match to TRBD1. This CDR3 comprises 15 residues. V lost 5 bases to trimming and J lost 3 bases; unmatched junction nucleotides: 6. Germline V gene lookup returns CDR1 MNHEY and CDR2 SVGAGI. The DNA for the CDR3 is TGTGCCAGCAGTACGGGACAGACCTACACCGGGGAGCTGTTTTTT. This gives the protein CASSTGQTYTGELFF.

The V call is TRBV5-1, the J call TRBJ1-1, with D unclear. In germline, CDR1 is SGHRS, CDR2 YFSETQ. The CDR3 contains 14 residues. Trimming stripped 0 bases from V and 2 bases from J, with 8 bases between. Written as DNA, the CDR3 is TGCGCCAGCAGCTTGGGTTGGCCTAACACTGAAGCTTTCTTT. It encodes CASSLGWPNTEAFF.

This clone has more than one count but fewer than ten. The V gene is TRBV2, the J gene TRBJ1-6, with D perhaps TRBD1 (5 bases). The germline V gene has CDR1 SNHLY and CDR2 FYNNEI. V was pared by 7 bases and J by 3 bases, with 28 bases between. The CDR3 totals 20 residues. CDR3: CASTTGGLWGERGYNSPLHF. The CDR3 DNA reads as TGTGCCAGCACCACAGGCGGGTTGTGGGGAGAGAGGGGCTATAATTCACCCCTCCACTTT.

The chain is built from TRBV25-1 and TRBJ2-5; a weak D match, TRBD2 (6 bases). Trimming removed 5 bases from V and 10 bases from J, with 20 bases in between. Germline V gives CDR1 MGHDK, CDR2 SYGVNS. The CDR3 contains 14 residues. The CDR3 DNA sequence: TGTGCCAGCAGTCGCCGGGACTCCCGGGGGAACCAGTACTTC. It translates to CASSRRDSRGNQYF.

The V and J genes are TRBV2 and TRBJ1-1; D not certain. The CDR3 has 13 amino acids. Trimming pared 4 bases from V and 2 bases from J, leaving 8 bases between. The germline V gene has CDR1 SNHLY and CDR2 FYNNEI. DNA of the CDR3: TGTGCCAGCAGTGTCCGGGTTAACACTGAAGCTTTCTTT. This translates into CASSVRVNTEAFF.

This chain links TRBV6-5 with TRBJ1-3, with unresolved D. This CDR3 region has 16 residues. Germline lookup yields CDR1 MNHEY and CDR2 SVGAGI. V lost 0 bases and J lost 9, with 18 bases in between. This chain's CDR3 is CASSYSSQRRTGTIYF. The CDR3 nucleotides are TGTGCCAGCAGTTACTCGTCGCAGCGGAGAACCGGCACCATATATTTT.

This chain links TRBV5-4 with TRBJ2-3; D might be TRBD1 or TRBD2, each matching 5 bases. The CDR3 length is 13 residues. Germline CDR1 is SGHNT and CDR2 is YYREEE (reference sequence). Trimming shortened V by 3 bases and J by 4 bases, and 9 bases separated the two germline ends. CDR3 amino acids: CASSSRGADTQYF. CDR3 nucleotides: TGTGCCAGCAGCTCCCGGGGCGCAGATACGCAGTATTTT.

This clone turned up a few times. The V gene is TRBV5-6, the J gene TRBJ1-2, with a weak D call TRBD1 (5 bases). Trimming shortened V by 2 bases and J by 5 bases, and 10 bases separated the two germline ends. CDR1 and CDR2 (germline): SGHDT, YYEEEE. This CDR3 is built from 13 residues. CDR3 nucleotides: TGTGCCAGCAGCTTCGTAGGGGTTTATGGCTACACCTTC. Amino acids: CASSFVGVYGYTF. Together with reference TRBV5-6 and TRBJ1-2, the CDR3 gives the full variable domain: DAGVTQSPTHLIKTRGQQVTLRCSPKSGHDTVSWYQQALGQGPQFIFQYYEEEERQRGNFPDRFSGHQFPNYSSELNVNALLLGDSALYLCASSFVGVYGYTFGSGTRLTVV.

V usage is TRBV2 and J usage is TRBJ2-3, with D maybe TRBD2 (5 bases). Trimming removed 2 bases at V and 4 bases at J, with 10 bases between. This CDR3 comprises 14 residues. CDR1 and CDR2 from the germline V gene are SNHLY and FYNNEI. CDR3 bases: TGTGCCAGCAGTGAAACTAGGCTGGCAGATACGCAGTATTTT. It is translated as CASSETRLADTQYF.

This chain connects TRBV2 to TRBJ2-5, with TRBD2 matching 10 bases. Trimming at V came to 3 bases and at J to 5 bases, leaving 12 bases not matched to a gene. CDR1 is SNHLY, CDR2 FYNNEI, per germline. The CDR3 contains 17 residues. CDR3 in amino acids: CASSEGVVAGGRETQYF. The CDR3 nucleotides read TGTGCCAGCAGTGAGGGTGTAGTAGCGGGGGGCCGGGAGACCCAGTACTTC.

The CDR3 DNA reads as TGTGCCAGCAGCCCGGGAGATACCACAGATACGCAGTATTTT. It specifies CASSPGDTTDTQYF. This chain connects TRBV7-2 to TRBJ2-3; D might be TRBD2 (6 bases). The germline CDR1 and CDR2 sequences are SGHTA and FQGNSA. V lost 5 bases, J lost 2 bases, and 11 bases lay in between. The CDR3 loop spans 14 amino acids.

This chain joins TRBV7-2 and TRBJ2-3; 13 positions match TRBD2. V trimming: 5 bases; J trimming: 2 bases; junction bases outside the gene matches: 4. This CDR3 comprises 16 residues. Germline CDR1 is SGHTA and CDR2 is FQGNSA. CDR3 residues: CASSRTSGGYTDTQYF. In nucleotides, the CDR3 is TGTGCCAGCAGCAGGACTAGCGGGGGCTACACAGATACGCAGTATTTT.

The V gene is TRBV29-1, the J gene TRBJ2-5; D uncertain. The length of the CDR3 is 12 residues. V lost 4 bases and J 2 bases, leaving 8 bases between the germline ends. The V gene's germline CDR1 is SQVTM and CDR2 ANQGSEA. The CDR3 sequence is CSVVGSQETQYF. CDR3 coding DNA: TGCAGCGTTGTGGGCAGTCAAGAGACCCAGTACTTC. Filled out from reference TRBV29-1 and TRBJ2-5, the complete variable domain reads SAVISQKPSRDICQRGTSLTIQCQVDSQVTMMFWYRQQPGQSLTLIATANQGSEATYESGFVIDKFPISRPNLTFSTLTVSNMSPEDSSIYLCSVVGSQETQYFGPGTRLLVL.

This clone was found a few times. The chain combines TRBV10-3 with TRBJ1-1, with TRBD1 as a possible D gene (5 bases). The V gene's germline CDR1 is ENHRY and CDR2 SYGVKD. The CDR3 has 15 amino acids. Deletions cut 4 bases from V and 4 bases from J, with 16 bases between. CDR3 region: CAISGLAGSATEAFF. The CDR3 nucleotides are TGTGCCATCAGTGGGTTGGCAGGGAGTGCCACTGAAGCTTTCTTT.

CDR3 nucleotide sequence: TGTGCCAGTAGTATCGGGACAGTGAAAGAGACCCAGTACTTC. This encodes CASSIGTVKETQYF. The rearrangement joins TRBV19 to TRBJ2-5; TRBD1 aligns across 7 bases. The CDR3 runs 14 residues. J gave up 3 bases and V 3 bases, and 4 bases lay outside the gene matches. Germline CDR1 and CDR2: LNHDA and SQIVND (reference sequence).

The V call is TRBV27, the J call TRBJ1-6; D is unclear. Trimming took 8 bases from V and 10 from J, leaving 15 bases between them. Germline V CDR1 and CDR2: MNHEY, SMNVEV (reference sequence). The CDR3 extends over 13 amino acids. The CDR3, as DNA: TGTGCCAGCCGTGGAGGGTGGGGATCACCCCTCCACTTT. It translates to CASRGGWGSPLHF.